The 20 T cell receptor beta chains presented below share a single source sample, sequenced in a study of blood T cell repertoires in COVID-19. The protocol was immunoSEQ multiplex PCR, while the TCRdb copy is restricted to in-frame clones and leaves out a portion. Among around 200,000 clones listed, around 87% were seen once. Material: peripheral blood. These receptors were collected from a man in his fifties or sixties with acute or convalescent COVID-19.

The chain recombines TRBV30 with TRBJ1-4; no clear D gene. From germline, CDR1 is GTSNPN and CDR2 SVGIG (reference sequence). The V end lost 2 bases, the J end lost 0 bases, and 16 bases lay between the germline ends. This CDR3 spans 17 amino acids. CDR3 sequence (DNA): TGTGCCTGGAGTCGAGGGCTCCTTCCCTCAACTAATGAAAAACTGTTTTTT. Translation gives CAWSRGLLPSTNEKLFF.

The chain has TRBV7-2 and TRBJ2-1; D possibly corresponds to TRBD1 (6 bases). Germline V gene data show CDR1 as SGHTA and CDR2 as FQGNSA. The V end lost 2 bases, the J end lost 4 bases, and 21 bases lay between the germline ends. The CDR3 totals 18 residues. This CDR3 reads CASSLRVLGDTRYNEQFF. Here the CDR3 DNA reads TGTGCCAGCAGCTTAAGGGTGTTAGGGGACACCCGATACAATGAGCAGTTCTTC.

The chain links TRBV28 to TRBJ2-1; D is perhaps TRBD2 (6 bases). The CDR3 runs to 12 residues. In germline, CDR1 is MDHEN, CDR2 SYDVKM. Trimming cost V 2 bases and J 8 bases, with 7 bases left between them. CDR3 region: CASSLIADEQFF. Here the CDR3 DNA reads TGTGCCAGCAGTTTAATAGCGGATGAGCAGTTCTTC.

The chain couples TRBV18 to TRBJ2-1, with D unresolved. Looked up from germline, CDR1 is KGHSH and CDR2 is LQKENI. This CDR3 region has 15 residues. Trimming shortened V by 1 base and J by 8 bases, and 15 bases separated the two germline ends. The CDR3 sequence is CASSPRLPFQDEQFF. CDR3 coding DNA: TGTGCCAGCTCACCACGCCTCCCTTTCCAGGATGAGCAGTTCTTC.

This clone was detected only a few times. The rearrangement joins TRBV5-1 to TRBJ1-2; 7 bases align to TRBD1. The germline gives CDR1 SGHRS, CDR2 YFSETQ. The CDR3 extends over 16 amino acids. The ends lost 3 bases at V and 2 bases at J; junction bases unmatched: 10. The CDR3 nucleotides read TGCGCCAGCAGCTCTCTCATGACAGGGAACAACTATGGCTACACCTTC. Amino acids: CASSSLMTGNNYGYTF.

This clone appeared a single time. The rearrangement joins TRBV10-3 to TRBJ1-6, with TRBD1 identical over 9 bases. The V segment lost 4 bases and the J segment 8 bases; nucleotides outside the gene matches: 6. The CDR3 sequence is 15 residues long. Germline lookup yields CDR1 ENHRY and CDR2 SYGVKD. The CDR3 sequence is CAISGTGAGDSPLHF. CDR3 DNA: TGTGCCATCAGTGGGACAGGGGCCGGGGATTCACCCCTCCACTTT.

This clone was observed a few times. V is TRBV5-4 and J is TRBJ2-3; TRBD2 agrees at 9 bases. CDR1 is SGHNT, CDR2 YYREEE, per germline (reference sequence). The CDR3 has 18 amino acids. V shed 1 base, J shed 2 bases, and the junction held 11 bases outside the gene matches. Here the CDR3 reads CASSLFGSGGTNTDTQYF. CDR3 in DNA: TGTGCCAGCAGCTTGTTCGGGAGCGGGGGGACCAACACAGATACGCAGTATTTT.

V gene TRBV24-1 combines with J gene TRBJ2-7; D perhaps matches TRBD2 (5 bases). CDR1 KGHDR and CDR2 SFDVKD come from the germline V gene. Trimming cost V 4 bases and J 5 bases, with 14 bases left between them. The CDR3 runs 14 residues. CDR3 in amino acids: CATSDPRVPHEQYF. CDR3 in DNA: TGTGCCACCAGTGACCCGAGGGTTCCCCACGAGCAGTACTTC.

J is TRBJ2-1 and V is TRBV7-3, with 10 bases that match TRBD2. The CDR3 contains 16 residues. V shed 4 bases, J shed 8 bases, and the junction held 11 bases outside the gene matches. In germline, CDR1 is SGHTA, CDR2 FQGTGA. In nucleotides, the CDR3 is TGTGCCAGCAGCTCGACCCCTAGCGGGGGTTTTCATGAGCAGTTCTTC. Amino acid sequence: CASSSTPSGGFHEQFF.

The table lists this clone with a count of one. The chain has TRBV15 and TRBJ2-5; the match to TRBD2 covers 9 bases. The V segment lost 0 bases and the J segment 5 bases; nucleotides outside the gene matches: 13. Per the germline V gene, CDR1 is LNHNV and CDR2 is YYDKDF (reference sequence). The CDR3 sequence is 18 residues long. The CDR3 loop is CATSRDDWRGGRSETQYF. The DNA for the CDR3 is TGTGCCACCAGCAGAGATGATTGGCGGGGGGGCCGGAGTGAGACCCAGTACTTC.

This clone was counted once. The chain uses TRBV7-2 and TRBJ2-5, with D possibly TRBD2 on 7 matching bases. The germline V and J ends were trimmed by 5 bases and 4 bases, with 17 bases remaining between them. The CDR3 spans 15 residues. CDR1 is SGHTA, CDR2 FQGNSA, per germline. The CDR3 DNA is TGTGCCAGCAGCAAAAACGGACTAGGGGGAGAGACCCAGTACTTC. It is translated as CASSKNGLGGETQYF.

This chain connects TRBV6-6 to TRBJ1-5; possibly TRBD1 for D (5 bases). The CDR3 has 12 residues. Deletions cut 7 bases from V and 9 bases from J, with 13 bases between. Germline CDR1 MNHNY, CDR2 SVGAGI (reference sequence). The CDR3 DNA reads as TGTGCCAGCACCGCGGACATTCCGCCCCAGCATTTT. It specifies CASTADIPPQHF.

This sequence joins TRBV28 and TRBJ2-1; TRBD1 might be the D (6 bases). Germline CDR1 is MDHEN and CDR2 is SYDVKM. The CDR3 loop spans 11 amino acids. V dropped 7 bases and J dropped 7 bases, with 8 bases sitting between them. The CDR3 reads CASKQGNEQFF. DNA of the CDR3: TGTGCCAGCAAACAGGGAAATGAGCAGTTCTTC.

The gene calls are TRBV29-1 and TRBJ2-1; TRBD2 agrees at 7 bases. CDR1 is SQVTM, CDR2 ANQGSEA, per germline. V shed 0 bases and J 4 bases; nucleotides not matched to a gene: 9. This CDR3 has 16 amino acids. The CDR3 reads CSVEDSAAGSYNEQFF. The CDR3 DNA is TGCAGCGTTGAAGATAGCGCAGCGGGATCTTACAATGAGCAGTTCTTC.

The chain recombines TRBV15 with TRBJ2-1; 7 nucleotides agree with TRBD2. Losses at the gene ends were 9 bases for V and 0 bases for J; bases not matched to a gene: 8. This CDR3 is built from 15 residues. The germline gives CDR1 LNHNV, CDR2 YYDKDF (reference sequence). The CDR3 DNA is TGTGCCACTTCAGCGGGGCCAAGCTCCTACAATGAGCAGTTCTTC. This translates into CATSAGPSSYNEQFF.

The chain recombines TRBV5-1 with TRBJ2-1; D is unresolved. Trimming took off 7 bases at V and 6 bases at J, with 8 bases between the two ends. Germline V gives CDR1 SGHRS, CDR2 YFSETQ. This CDR3 region has 11 residues. The CDR3 protein is CASFRGNEQFF. The DNA for the CDR3 is TGCGCCAGCTTCCGAGGCAATGAGCAGTTCTTC. The complete variable domain, with remaining parts taken from reference TRBV5-1 and TRBJ2-1, reads KAGVTQTPRYLIKTRGQQVTLSCSPISGHRSVSWYQQTPGQGLQFLFEYFSETQRNKGNFPGRFSGRQFSNSRSEMNVSTLELGDSALYLCASFRGNEQFFGPGTRLTVL.

The CDR3 spells CASSFSRAGGTDTQYF. CDR3 nucleotide sequence: TGTGCCAGCAGCTTTTCACGAGCGGGGGGAACAGATACGCAGTATTTT. The gene calls are TRBV13 and TRBJ2-3; 9 bases agree with TRBD2. The CDR3 spans 16 residues. Germline V CDR1 and CDR2: PRHDT, FYEKMQ (reference sequence). The ends lost 3 bases at V and 3 bases at J; junction bases unmatched: 7.

The gene calls are TRBV10-2 and TRBJ2-5, with 15 positions matching TRBD2. Germline loops: CDR1 WSHSY, CDR2 SAAADI. The V segment lost 8 bases and the J segment 1 base; nucleotides outside the gene matches: 5. The CDR3 has 16 residues. CDR3 amino acids: CASGGLAGGLQETQYF. The CDR3 nucleotides are TGCGCCAGCGGGGGACTAGCGGGAGGCCTCCAAGAGACCCAGTACTTC.

V is TRBV11-3 and J is TRBJ2-1; weak D call: TRBD2 (6 bases). Germline-derived CDR1 and CDR2 are SGHNT and YENEEA. V was trimmed by 6 bases and J by 10 bases, leaving 25 bases between them. There are 16 residues in the CDR3. The CDR3 reads CASSDPRTSTGREQFF. Written as DNA, the CDR3 is TGTGCCAGCAGTGACCCACGCACTAGCACGGGTAGGGAGCAGTTCTTC.

This rearrangement joins TRBV2 to TRBJ1-2; perhaps TRBD1 as D (6 bases). The V end lost 8 bases, the J end lost 3 bases, and 10 bases lay between the germline ends. CDR3 length: 12 amino acids. Looked up from germline, CDR1 is SNHLY and CDR2 is FYNNEI. This chain's CDR3 is CASLGQYYGYTF. The CDR3 bases are TGTGCCAGCCTGGGACAATACTATGGCTACACCTTC.